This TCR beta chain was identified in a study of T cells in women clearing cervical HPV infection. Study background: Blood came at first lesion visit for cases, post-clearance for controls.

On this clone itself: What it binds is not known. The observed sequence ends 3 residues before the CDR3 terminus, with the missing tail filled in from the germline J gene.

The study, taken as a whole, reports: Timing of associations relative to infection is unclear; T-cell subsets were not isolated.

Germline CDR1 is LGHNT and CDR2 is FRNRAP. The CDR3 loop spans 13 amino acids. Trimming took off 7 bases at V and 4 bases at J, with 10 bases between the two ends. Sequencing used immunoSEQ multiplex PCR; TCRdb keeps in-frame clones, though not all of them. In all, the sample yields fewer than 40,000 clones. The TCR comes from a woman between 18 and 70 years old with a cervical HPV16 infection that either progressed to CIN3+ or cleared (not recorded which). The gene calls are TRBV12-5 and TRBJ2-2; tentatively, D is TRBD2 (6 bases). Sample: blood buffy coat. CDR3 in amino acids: CASALEGTGELFF. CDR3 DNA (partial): TGTGCTAGTGCCTTGGAGGGCACCGGGGAG.